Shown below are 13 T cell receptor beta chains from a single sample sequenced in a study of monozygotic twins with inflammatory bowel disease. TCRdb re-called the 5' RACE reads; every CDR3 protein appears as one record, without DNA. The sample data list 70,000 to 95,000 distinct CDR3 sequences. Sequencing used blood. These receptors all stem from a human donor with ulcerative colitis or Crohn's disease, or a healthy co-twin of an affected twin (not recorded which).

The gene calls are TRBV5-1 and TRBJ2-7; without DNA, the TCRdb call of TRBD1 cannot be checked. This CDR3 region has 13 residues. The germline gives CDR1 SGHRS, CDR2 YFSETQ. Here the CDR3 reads CASSFSGGYEQYF. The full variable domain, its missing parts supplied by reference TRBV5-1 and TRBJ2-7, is KAGVTQTPRYLIKTRGQQVTLSCSPISGHRSVSWYQQTPGQGLQFLFEYFSETQRNKGNFPGRFSGRQFSNSRSEMNVSTLELGDSALYLCASSFSGGYEQYFGPGTRLTVT.

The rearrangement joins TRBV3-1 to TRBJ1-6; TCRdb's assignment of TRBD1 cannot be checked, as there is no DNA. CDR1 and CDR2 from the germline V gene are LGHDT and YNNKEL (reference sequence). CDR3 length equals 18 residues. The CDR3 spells CASSHGTWQGDYNSPLHF.

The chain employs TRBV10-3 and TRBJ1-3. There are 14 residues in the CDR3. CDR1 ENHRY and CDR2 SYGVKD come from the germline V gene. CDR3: CAISGGSSTNTIYF.

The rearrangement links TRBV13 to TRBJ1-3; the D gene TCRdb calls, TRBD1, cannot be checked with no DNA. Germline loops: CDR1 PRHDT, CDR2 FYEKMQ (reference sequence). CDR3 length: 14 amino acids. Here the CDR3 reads CASSRDRVGNTIYF.

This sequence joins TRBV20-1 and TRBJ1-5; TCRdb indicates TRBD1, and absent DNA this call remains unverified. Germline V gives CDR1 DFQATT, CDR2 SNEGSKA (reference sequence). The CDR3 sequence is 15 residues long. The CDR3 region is CSARDQGLWNQPQHF.

CDR3 loop: CASSFQAMNTEAFF. This rearrangement joins TRBV5-5 to TRBJ1-1. The CDR3 runs to 14 residues. Germline V gives CDR1 SGHKS, CDR2 YYEKEE (reference sequence). Using reference TRBV5-5 and TRBJ1-1 for the parts outside the CDR3, the full variable domain is DAGVTQSPTHLIKTRGQQVTLRCSPISGHKSVSWYQQVLGQGPQFIFQYYEKEERGRGNFPDRFSARQFPNYSSELNVNALLLGDSALYLCASSFQAMNTEAFFGQGTRLTVV.

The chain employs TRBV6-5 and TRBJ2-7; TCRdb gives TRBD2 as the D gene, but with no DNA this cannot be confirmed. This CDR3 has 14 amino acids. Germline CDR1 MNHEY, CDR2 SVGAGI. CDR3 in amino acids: CASSYSTGLGEQYF.

The CDR3: CDSSLGRILSGNTIYF. V is TRBV12-3 or TRBV12-4 and J is TRBJ1-3. The CDR3 has 16 amino acids.

CDR3 residues: CASSQRGSQIEQYF. This sequence joins TRBV4-2 and TRBJ2-7. This CDR3 region has 14 residues. Germline V gene sequence: CDR1 LGHNA, CDR2 YNFKEQ.

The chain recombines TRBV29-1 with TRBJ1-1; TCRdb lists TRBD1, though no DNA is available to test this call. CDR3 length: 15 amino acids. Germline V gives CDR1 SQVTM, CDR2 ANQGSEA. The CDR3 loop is CSVETGDVWMTEAFF.

The CDR3 loop is CASSLQGANYGYTF. This chain links TRBV6-5 with TRBJ1-2; the TRBD1 assignment by TCRdb is unverifiable without DNA. The germline V gene has CDR1 MNHEY and CDR2 SVGAGI. The CDR3 consists of 14 residues.

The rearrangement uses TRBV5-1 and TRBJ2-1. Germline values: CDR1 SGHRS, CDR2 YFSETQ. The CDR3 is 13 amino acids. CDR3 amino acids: CASSFQVNNEQFF.

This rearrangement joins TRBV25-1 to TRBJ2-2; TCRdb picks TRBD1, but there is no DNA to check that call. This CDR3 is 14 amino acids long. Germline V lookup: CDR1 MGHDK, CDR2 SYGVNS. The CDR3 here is CASSPAGYTGELFF.